The present TCR beta chain was sequenced within a study of OX40 agonist ivuxolimab in advanced cancers. Notes on the study in general: Among T cells, CD8+ cells averaged more expanded clones than CD4+ cells.

With regard to this clone: The antigen remains unidentified.

The repertoire was sequenced with immunoSEQ multiplex PCR; TCRdb's copy has only in-frame clones and lacks some. The data contain 5,500 to 7,500 clones, approximately 81% of them singletons. Trimming removed 0 bases from V and 0 bases from J, with 4 bases in between. The CDR3 is 14 residues long. The germline V gene has CDR1 SGDLS and CDR2 YYNGEE. The clonotype originates from an adult with an advanced solid tumor such as melanoma, head and neck, liver or kidney cancer. This chain links TRBV9 with TRBJ1-5; D is undetermined. The specimen was CD4+ or CD8+ T cells sorted from blood, collected in a trial of the OX40 agonist ivuxolimab. CDR3 coding DNA: TGTGCCAGCAGCGTAGGGGATAGCAATCAGCCCCAGCATTTT. Translation gives CASSVGDSNQPQHF.